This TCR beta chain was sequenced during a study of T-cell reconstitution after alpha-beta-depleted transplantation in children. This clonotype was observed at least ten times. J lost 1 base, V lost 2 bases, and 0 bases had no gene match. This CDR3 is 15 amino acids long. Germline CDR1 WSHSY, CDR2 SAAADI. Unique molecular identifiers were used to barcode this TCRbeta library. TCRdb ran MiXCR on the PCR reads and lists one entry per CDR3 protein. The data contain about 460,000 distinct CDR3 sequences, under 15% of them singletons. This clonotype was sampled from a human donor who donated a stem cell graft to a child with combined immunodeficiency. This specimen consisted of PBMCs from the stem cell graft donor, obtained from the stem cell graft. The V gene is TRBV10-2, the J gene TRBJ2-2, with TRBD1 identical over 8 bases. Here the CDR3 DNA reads TGCGCCAGCAGTGAGGGACAGGGGAACACCGGGGAGCTGTTTTTT. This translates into CASSEGQGNTGELFF.